The T cell receptor beta chain described here comes from a study of blood T cell repertoires in COVID-19. Background on the study: PBMCs, B-cell-depleted T cells, or T cells provided the cDNA or gDNA that made up the material.

This clone was observed a handful of times. The table came from immunoSEQ multiplex PCR; TCRdb's copy has only in-frame clones and leaves some out. In the table there are around 55,000 clones, over 75% of which are singletons. The CDR3 runs 13 residues. The ends were cut back, 0 bases at V and 3 bases at J, with 5 bases in the middle. CDR1 is MNHNS, CDR2 SASEGT, per germline. The chain combines TRBV6-1 with TRBJ1-1, with unresolved D. This TCR was sampled from a man aged 40-49 years with acute or convalescent COVID-19. The sequenced sample was peripheral blood. CDR3 sequence (DNA): TGTGCCAGCAGTGAAGCCAGGTACACTGAAGCTTTCTTT. This gives the protein CASSEARYTEAFF.